A selection of T cell receptor beta chains follows, all from one sample in a study of neurological immune-mediated disorders. TCRdb passed the 5' RACE reads through MiXCR, listing each CDR3 protein once. The sample lists about 19,000 distinct CDR3 sequences, around 7.6% seen once, with around 17% in the top ten. What was sequenced was CD8+ T cells from blood. These receptors all come from a woman between 25 and 40 years old with HTLV-1-associated myelopathy (HAM/TSP). Both conserved end residues are part of each CDR3. The order of the fields is D gene, J gene, V gene, clone size, CDR3 protein, CDR3 DNA. D genes are given only for firm matches. Size is stated for part of the rows, as once, few or many counts, or as a class when the clone is expanded.

TRBD2 | TRBJ2-2 | TRBV20-1 | many | CSARGPNRGLARYTGELFF | TGCAGTGCTAGGGGACCCAATAGAGGACTAGCGAGATACACCGGGGAGCTGTTTTTT
NA | TRBJ1-1 | TRBV20-1 | many | CSARWRREGTEAFF | TGCAGTGCTAGATGGCGCAGGGAAGGCACTGAAGCTTTCTTT
NA | TRBJ2-7 | TRBV27 | many | CASSSDNSAGEQYF | TGTGCCAGCAGTTCCGATAACTCCGCCGGCGAGCAGTACTTC
NA | TRBJ2-1 | TRBV29-1 | many | CSVERGRHEQFF | TGCAGCGTTGAAAGGGGCCGGCATGAGCAGTTCTTC
NA | TRBJ1-6 | TRBV20-1 | many | CSASSGGSDSPLHF | TGCAGTGCTAGCTCTGGGGGTTCTGACTCACCCCTCCACTTT
NA | TRBJ2-1 | TRBV27 | many | CASSFFGSPTGEQFF | TGTGCCAGCAGTTTTTTCGGTTCCCCGACGGGTGAGCAGTTCTTC
NA | TRBJ2-7 | TRBV20-1 | medium-sized | CSARDLLGGTYEQYF | TGCAGTGCTAGAGATCTACTCGGGGGAACCTACGAGCAGTACTTC
TRBD1 | TRBJ2-1 | TRBV6-6 | NA | CASSYSRGYNEQFF | TGTGCCAGCAGTTACAGCAGGGGGTACAATGAGCAGTTCTTC
TRBD2 | TRBJ2-7 | TRBV12-3/TRBV12-4 | many | CASSVLAGGPYEQYF | TGTGCCAGCAGCGTTTTAGCGGGGGGCCCCTACGAGCAGTACTTC
NA | TRBJ1-1 | TRBV4-1 | medium-sized | CASSQHSRMNTEAFF | TGCGCCAGCAGCCAGCACAGCCGAATGAACACTGAAGCTTTCTTT
TRBD1 | TRBJ2-2 | TRBV10-3 | many | CAITWDRGLNGELFF | TGTGCCATCACCTGGGACAGGGGGCTCAACGGGGAGCTGTTTTTT
TRBD1 | TRBJ2-1 | TRBV5-4 | many | CASWDRVFNEQFF | TGTGCCAGCTGGGACAGGGTGTTCAATGAGCAGTTCTTC
NA | TRBJ1-2 | TRBV20-1 | many | CSARDLGDYGYTF | TGCAGTGCTAGAGATTTGGGGGACTATGGCTACACCTTC
NA | TRBJ1-4 | TRBV20-1 | many | CSAKSGEVHEKLFF | TGCAGTGCAAAGAGCGGGGAAGTACATGAAAAACTGTTTTTT
NA | TRBJ1-2 | TRBV7-9 | many | CASSFSESYGYTF | TGTGCCAGCAGCTTTTCAGAATCCTATGGCTACACCTTC
TRBD1 | TRBJ1-5 | TRBV5-1 | many | CASSPGQGKGQPQHF | TGCGCCAGCAGCCCCGGACAGGGTAAGGGGCAGCCCCAGCATTTT
NA | TRBJ2-3 | TRBV2 | many | CASRGSSSTDTQYF | TGTGCCAGCAGGGGATCGTCCTCCACAGATACGCAGTATTTT
NA | TRBJ1-2 | TRBV29-1 | few | CSVDSRYGYTF | TGCAGCGTTGACAGCCGCTATGGCTACACCTTC
TRBD2 | TRBJ2-3 | TRBV6-4 | many | CASSDSASGGSTDTQYF | TGTGCCAGCAGTGACTCGGCTAGCGGGGGGTCCACAGATACGCAGTATTTT
NA | TRBJ1-6 | TRBV3-1 | many | CASSQGQETYNSPLHF | TGTGCCAGCAGCCAAGGACAGGAGACTTATAATTCACCCCTCCACTTT
TRBD2 | TRBJ2-1 | TRBV7-2 | many | CASSLGLAGGRSYNEQFF | TGTGCCAGCAGCTTAGGTCTAGCGGGGGGGCGGTCCTACAATGAGCAGTTCTTC
NA | TRBJ2-3 | TRBV6-4 | many | CASSDEDSTDTQYF | TGTGCCAGCAGTGACGAAGACAGCACAGATACGCAGTATTTT
NA | TRBJ2-4 | TRBV5-1 | many | CASMIYTAKNIQYF | TGCGCCAGCATGATCTACACGGCCAAAAACATTCAGTACTTC
NA | TRBJ2-1 | TRBV28 | many | CASSYGGTHNEQFF | TGTGCCAGCAGTTACGGGGGGACACACAATGAGCAGTTCTTC
NA | TRBJ2-1 | TRBV4-2 | many | CASSPDRGRTFNEQFF | TGTGCCAGCAGCCCGGACCGGGGCAGGACTTTCAATGAGCAGTTCTTC
TRBD1 | TRBJ2-1 | TRBV5-1 | many | CASSSGTGADEQFF | TGCGCCAGCAGTTCGGGGACAGGGGCTGATGAGCAGTTCTTC
NA | TRBJ2-2 | TRBV19 | few | CASSSSRSNTGELFF | TGTGCCAGTAGTTCAAGCCGATCGAACACCGGGGAGCTGTTTTTT
NA | TRBJ2-7 | TRBV12-3/TRBV12-4 | many | CASSFARDEQYF | TGTGCCAGCAGTTTTGCCAGGGACGAGCAGTACTTC
TRBD1 | TRBJ1-3 | TRBV19 | many | CASSILDRGWWGNTIYF | TGTGCCAGTAGTATACTGGACAGGGGATGGTGGGGAAACACCATATATTTT
NA | TRBJ2-1 | TRBV2 | many | CASSDHPPFNEQFF | TGTGCCAGCAGTGACCACCCCCCGTTCAATGAGCAGTTCTTC
NA | TRBJ2-2 | TRBV20-1 | many | CSAREAGRSGELFF | TGCAGTGCTAGAGAGGCAGGGAGATCGGGGGAGCTGTTTTTT
TRBD1 | TRBJ1-1 | TRBV20-1 | many | CSARTGEMAEAFF | TGCAGTGCTAGAACAGGGGAAATGGCTGAAGCTTTCTTT
NA | TRBJ2-7 | TRBV5-1 | many | CASSLGGGQVYEQYF | TGCGCCAGCAGCTTGGGTGGAGGGCAAGTCTACGAGCAGTACTTC
NA | TRBJ2-5 | TRBV20-1 | many | CSARDLTEGETQYF | TGCAGTGCTAGAGACCTGACCGAGGGAGAGACCCAGTACTTC
TRBD2 | TRBJ2-3 | TRBV29-1 | many | CSVEGLAGGTDTQYF | TGCAGCGTTGAAGGACTAGCGGGGGGAACAGATACGCAGTATTTT
NA | TRBJ2-7 | TRBV11-1 | many | CASSFLQGRNYEQYF | TGTGCCAGCAGCTTTTTGCAGGGACGGAACTACGAGCAGTACTTC
NA | TRBJ2-1 | TRBV30 | many | CAGDSYNEQFF | TGTGCCGGGGACTCGTACAATGAGCAGTTCTTC
NA | TRBJ1-1 | TRBV14 | many | CASSQVPGSNTEAFF | TGTGCCAGCAGCCAAGTTCCGGGGTCGAACACTGAAGCTTTCTTT
NA | TRBJ2-7 | TRBV20-1 | many | CSARVSNEQYF | TGCAGTGCTAGAGTTAGCAACGAGCAGTACTTC
NA | TRBJ2-1 | TRBV9 | many | CASSVGFTEQFF | TGTGCCAGCAGCGTAGGGTTTACTGAGCAGTTCTTC
NA | TRBJ2-7 | TRBV20-1 | many | CSARDRGLQGLIPYEQYF | TGCAGTGCTAGAGATAGGGGCTTACAGGGCTTAATACCCTACGAGCAGTACTTC
TRBD1 | TRBJ2-5 | TRBV29-1 | many | CSVEFSGQGSETQYF | TGCAGCGTTGAATTTTCGGGACAGGGTTCAGAGACCCAGTACTTC
NA | TRBJ1-1 | TRBV12-3/TRBV12-4 | many | CASSLGGVITEAFF | TGTGCCAGCAGTTTAGGGGGGGTGATCACTGAAGCTTTCTTT
TRBD2 | TRBJ2-1 | TRBV24-1 | many | CATSELPLAGYNEQFF | TGTGCCACCAGTGAGCTCCCACTAGCGGGGTACAATGAGCAGTTCTTC
NA | TRBJ1-1 | TRBV27 | many | CASPLPPPRNTEAFF | TGTGCCAGCCCTCTCCCCCCACCTAGGAACACTGAAGCTTTCTTT
NA | TRBJ2-3 | TRBV15 | NA | CATSREPASTDTQYF | TGTGCCACCAGCAGAGAACCCGCTAGCACAGATACGCAGTATTTT
TRBD2 | TRBJ2-1 | TRBV12-3/TRBV12-4 | many | CASSREGLAGREQFF | TGTGCCAGCAGTAGGGAAGGACTAGCGGGCCGCGAGCAGTTCTTC
TRBD1 | TRBJ1-1 | TRBV4-1 | few | CASQGANTEAFF | TGCGCCAGCCAGGGGGCAAACACTGAAGCTTTCTTT
TRBD2 | TRBJ2-3 | TRBV20-1 | many | CSAVAGTSGRMRYTDTQYF | TGCAGTGCAGTAGCCGGGACTAGCGGACGGATGAGATACACAGATACGCAGTATTTT
NA | TRBJ1-2 | TRBV5-1 | many | CASSPSAGVGYTF | TGCGCCAGCAGCCCATCCGCAGGGGTCGGCTACACCTTC
NA | TRBJ1-2 | TRBV30 | many | CAWRGQGITF | TGTGCCTGGAGAGGACAAGGAATAACCTTC
NA | TRBJ2-5 | TRBV12-3/TRBV12-4 | many | CASSTYIRDKETQYF | TGTGCCAGCAGTACCTATATCCGGGACAAAGAGACCCAGTACTTC
NA | TRBJ2-1 | TRBV10-2 | NA | CASSVSDPNRYNEQFF | TGCGCCAGCAGTGTAAGCGATCCCAATAGATACAATGAGCAGTTCTTC
TRBD2 | TRBJ2-1 | TRBV20-1 | many | CSALRRLAGTYNEQFF | TGCAGTGCCCTCAGACGACTAGCGGGGACCTACAATGAGCAGTTCTTC
NA | TRBJ1-1 | TRBV24-1 | many | CATSDLGGSEAFF | TGTGCCACCAGTGATTTGGGGGGCAGTGAAGCTTTCTTT